The clone carrying this TCR beta chain came up many times. This CDR3 region has 15 residues. Trimming pared 3 bases from V and 4 bases from J, leaving 15 bases between. In germline, CDR1 is DFQATT, CDR2 SNEGSKA (reference sequence). TCRdb passed the RT-PCR reads through MiXCR, listing each CDR3 protein once. The data show 550,000 to 750,000 distinct CDR3 sequences, about 14% seen once. This TCR derives from a female donor in good health, serving as a healthy control. The chain carries TRBV20-1 and TRBJ2-2; D uncertain. The specimen sequenced was memory CD4+ T cells from blood. In DNA form, the CDR3 reads TGCAGTGCTAGCCCCACAACGGATTCCACCGGGGAGCTGTTTTTT. Amino acid sequence: CSASPTTDSTGELFF.